This T cell receptor beta chain was retrieved from a study of cytomegalovirus exposure and HLA in healthy donors. Study-wide results and limits: In a later analysis, TCR beta V- and J-gene trimming was associated with a missense DCLRE1C variant.

This PCR relied on a set of 60 Vbeta primers and 13 Jbeta primers. Measured with immunoSEQ multiplex PCR; TCRdb has only the in-frame clones, and not every one. This repertoire comprises 100,000 to 150,000 clones; its ten largest clones make up approximately 0.93%. The CDR3 spans 14 residues. V lost 0 bases and J 0 bases, leaving 3 bases between the germline ends. Germline assignment: CDR1 SGHRS and CDR2 YFSETQ. Of note for this clone: The target antigen is unknown.

J is TRBJ2-2 and V is TRBV5-1; D not resolved. Specimen: PBMCs. This sequence originates from a young man in good health and CMV-seronegative. The CDR3 here is CASSLEPNTGELFF. The DNA for the CDR3 is TGCGCCAGCAGCTTGGAGCCGAACACCGGGGAGCTGTTTTTT.